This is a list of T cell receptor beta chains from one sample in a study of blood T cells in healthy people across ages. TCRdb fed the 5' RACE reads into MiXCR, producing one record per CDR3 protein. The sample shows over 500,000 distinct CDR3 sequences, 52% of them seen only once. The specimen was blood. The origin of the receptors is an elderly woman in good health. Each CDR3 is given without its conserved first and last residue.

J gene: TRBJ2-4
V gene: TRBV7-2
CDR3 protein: ASSLQTSGGLALNIQY

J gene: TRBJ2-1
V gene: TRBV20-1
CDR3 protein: SAQTGQAPNEQF

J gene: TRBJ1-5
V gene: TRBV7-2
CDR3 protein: ASSLTKLGQPQH

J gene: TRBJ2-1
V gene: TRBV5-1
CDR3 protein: ASSLHTTSGRPNEQF

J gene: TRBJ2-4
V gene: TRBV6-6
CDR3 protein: ASRRPGGTEETLY

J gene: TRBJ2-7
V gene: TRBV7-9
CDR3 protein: ASSLEHYEQY

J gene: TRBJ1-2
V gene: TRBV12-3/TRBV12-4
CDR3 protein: ASLGQGLGYGYT

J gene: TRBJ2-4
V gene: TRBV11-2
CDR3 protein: ASTRRGAGRAKNIQY

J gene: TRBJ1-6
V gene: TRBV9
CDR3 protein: ASSDSTGLNSPLH

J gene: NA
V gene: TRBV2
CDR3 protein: ASRPGLHEQY

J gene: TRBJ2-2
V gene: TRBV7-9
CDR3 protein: ASSFYRVSPNTGELF

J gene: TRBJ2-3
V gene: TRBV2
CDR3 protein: ASSTSGRGDTQY

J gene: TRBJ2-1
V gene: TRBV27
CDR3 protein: ASSLSRRSVITGEQF

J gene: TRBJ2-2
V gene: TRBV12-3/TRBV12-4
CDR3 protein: ASRRGLDTGELF

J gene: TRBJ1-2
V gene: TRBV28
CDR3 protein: ASSPRWDAYYGYT

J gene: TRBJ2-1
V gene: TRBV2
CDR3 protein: ASTGQVFYNEQF

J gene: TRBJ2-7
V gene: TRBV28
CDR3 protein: ASSLGGSTTTYEQY